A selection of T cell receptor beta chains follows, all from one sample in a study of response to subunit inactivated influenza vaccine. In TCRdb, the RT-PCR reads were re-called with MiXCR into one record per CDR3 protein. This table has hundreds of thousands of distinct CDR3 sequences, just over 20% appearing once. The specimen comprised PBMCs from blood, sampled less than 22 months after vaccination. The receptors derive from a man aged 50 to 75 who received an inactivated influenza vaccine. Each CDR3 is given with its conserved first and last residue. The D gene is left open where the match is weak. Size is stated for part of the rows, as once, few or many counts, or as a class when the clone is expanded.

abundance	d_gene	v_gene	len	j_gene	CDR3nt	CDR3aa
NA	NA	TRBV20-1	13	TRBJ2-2	TGCAGTGCTAGAGACGGAGTTTCCGGGGAGCTGTTTTTT	CSARDGVSGELFF
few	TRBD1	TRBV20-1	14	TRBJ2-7	TGCAGTGCTAGTAAGTCCGGGACAGCCTACGAGCAGTACTTC	CSASKSGTAYEQYF
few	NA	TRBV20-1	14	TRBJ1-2	TGCAGTGCCGTTTATGCGGGATCTAACTATGGCTACACCTTC	CSAVYAGSNYGYTF
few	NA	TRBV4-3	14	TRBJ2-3	TGCGCCAGCAGCCAAGGTAGAGCGCCAGATACGCAGTATTTT	CASSQGRAPDTQYF
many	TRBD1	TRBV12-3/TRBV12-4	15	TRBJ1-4	TGTGCCAGCAGTTTAGCGGGACAGGGGAAGGAAAAACTGTTTTTT	CASSLAGQGKEKLFF
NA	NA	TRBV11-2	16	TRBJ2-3	TGTGCCAGCAGCTTAGCGGGTCGTATCAGGACAGATACGCAGTATTTT	CASSLAGRIRTDTQYF
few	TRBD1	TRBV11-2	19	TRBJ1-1	TGTGCCAGCAGCTTAGTTTGGACAGGGGCCCCTGTTGCGAAAACTGAAGCTTTCTTT	CASSLVWTGAPVAKTEAFF
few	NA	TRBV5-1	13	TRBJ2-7	TGCGCCAGCAGCATGGGGACCACCTACGAGCAGTACTTC	CASSMGTTYEQYF
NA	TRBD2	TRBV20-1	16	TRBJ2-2	TGCAGTGCTGTACCTCCGGGAGGATATTACACCGGGGAGCTGTTTTTT	CSAVPPGGYYTGELFF
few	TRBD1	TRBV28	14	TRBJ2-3	TGTGCCAGCATTACAGGGGGCGTCACAGATACGCAGTATTTT	CASITGGVTDTQYF
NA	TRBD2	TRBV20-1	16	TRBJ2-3	TGCAGTGCAACGGGACTAGCGGGGGGAAGCACAGATACGCAGTATTTT	CSATGLAGGSTDTQYF
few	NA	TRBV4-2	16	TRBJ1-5	TGTGCCAGCAGCCAAATTGCGGGGTATCGCAATCAGCCCCAGCATTTT	CASSQIAGYRNQPQHF
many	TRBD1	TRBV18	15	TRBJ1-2	TGTGCCAGCTCACCCAATTCGGACAGGCCCTATGGCTACACCTTC	CASSPNSDRPYGYTF
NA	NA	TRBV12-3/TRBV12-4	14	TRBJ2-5	TGTGCCAGCAGCGACCGGACAGCAGGAGAGACCCAGTACTTC	CASSDRTAGETQYF